Listed here are 16 T cell receptor beta chains from one sample, sequenced in a study of a mutant IDH1 vaccine in newly diagnosed glioma. This sample's time point: week 23, last vaccination. Topical imiquimod accompanied each vaccine dose, which consisted of 300 ug of mutant IDH1 20-mer peptide. Produced via immunoSEQ multiplex PCR; TCRdb's table is partial and in-frame only. The repertoire holds around 30,000 clones, with 65% to 85% as singletons. These TCRs' antigens remain unknown. The material sequenced was PBMCs, taken from a glioma patient whose treatment included an IDH1 peptide vaccine. Receptors were obtained from a woman aged 18-35 years with glioma.

V usage is TRBV5-1 and J usage is TRBJ2-3, with D unresolved. V lost 4 bases to trimming and J lost 1 base, with 7 bases between them. This CDR3 has 13 amino acids. CDR1 SGHRS and CDR2 YFSETQ come from the germline V gene. CDR3 protein: CASSRARTDTQYF. DNA for the CDR3: TGCGCCAGCAGCCGGGCGCGCACAGATACGCAGTATTTT.

This chain links TRBV5-4 with TRBJ1-2, with D perhaps matching TRBD1 (6 bases). The CDR3 runs 13 residues. The V gene's germline CDR1 is SGHNT and CDR2 YYREEE (reference sequence). V lost 3 bases to trimming and J lost 5 bases, with 11 bases between them. CDR3 region: CASSSDRIYGYTF. The CDR3 DNA follows: TGTGCCAGCAGCTCGGACAGAATTTATGGCTACACCTTC.

The chain joins TRBV27 to TRBJ2-2; D gene ambiguous. Looked up from germline, CDR1 is MNHEY and CDR2 is SMNVEV (reference sequence). The CDR3 is 17 residues long. V was clipped by 2 bases and J by 1 base, with 14 bases between them. This chain's CDR3 is CASSLIGRSQNTGELFF. DNA for the CDR3: TGTGCCAGCAGTTTAATTGGTCGGTCACAGAACACCGGGGAGCTGTTTTTT.

This chain joins TRBV19 and TRBJ2-1; TRBD2 is a possible D gene (5 bases). Trimming removed 0 bases at V and 10 bases at J, with 16 bases between. Germline CDR1 LNHDA, CDR2 SQIVND (reference sequence). This CDR3 has 15 amino acids. This CDR3 is CASSIDTVGTGEQFF. For the CDR3, the DNA is TGTGCCAGTAGTATAGATACCGTTGGTACGGGGGAGCAGTTCTTC. The full variable domain, rest sourced from reference TRBV19 and TRBJ2-1, is DGGITQSPKYLFRKEGQNVTLSCEQNLNHDAMYWYRQDPGQGLRLIYYSQIVNDFQKGDIAEGYSVSREKKESFPLTVTSAQKNPTAFYLCASSIDTVGTGEQFFGPGTRLTVL.

The J gene is TRBJ1-3, the V gene TRBV28, with 7 nucleotides matching TRBD1. The CDR3 is 14 amino acids. J was trimmed by 2 bases and V by 6 bases; bases with no gene match: 4. The germline gives CDR1 MDHEN, CDR2 SYDVKM. This CDR3 reads CASSWDRTGNTIYF. The CDR3 nucleotides are TGTGCCAGCAGCTGGGACAGAACTGGAAACACCATATATTTT.

This sequence joins TRBV7-2 and TRBJ1-6; 9 nucleotides line up with TRBD1. The trim removed 3 bases at V and 6 bases at J, leaving 3 bases unmatched. Germline V gene lookup returns CDR1 SGHTA and CDR2 FQGNSA. This CDR3 is built from 15 residues. The CDR3 DNA is TGTGCCAGCAGCTTGACAGGGGGGAGTAATTCACCCCTCCACTTT. Amino acids: CASSLTGGSNSPLHF.

The chain combines TRBV19 with TRBJ1-6, with D maybe TRBD1 (5 bases). Germline lookup yields CDR1 LNHDA and CDR2 SQIVND (reference sequence). The CDR3 covers 17 residues. The germline V and J ends were trimmed by 5 bases and 0 bases, with 14 bases remaining between them. The DNA for the CDR3 is TGTGCCAGTAGTCGGCAGGGACTTTACTCCTATAATTCACCCCTCCACTTT. Protein product: CASSRQGLYSYNSPLHF.

This clone was seen only once. This chain uses TRBV21-1 with TRBJ2-1; the tabulated D call, TRBD2, remains unverified against the DNA. TRBV21-1 is a recognized pseudogene. This CDR3 is built from 19 residues. CDR3: CASSNRRLAGVLWGSEQFF. DNA for the CDR3: TGTGCCAGCAGCAATCGCCGGCTAGCGGGAGTATTGTGGGGCAGTGAGCAGTTCTTC.

The rearrangement joins TRBV7-9 to TRBJ2-3, with a possible D match to TRBD1 (5 bases). Germline V CDR1 and CDR2: SEHNR, FQNEAQ (reference sequence). CDR3 length equals 15 residues. V was cut by 5 bases and J by 0 bases, with 12 bases left in between. CDR3 sequence (DNA): TGTGCCAGCAGCCCAACGGACACTAGCACAGATACGCAGTATTTT. Protein product: CASSPTDTSTDTQYF.

The rearrangement links TRBV11-3 to TRBJ2-7; unclear D gene. CDR3 length: 13 amino acids. V was pared by 1 base and J by 4 bases, with 8 bases between. Germline assignment: CDR1 SGHNT and CDR2 YENEEA. The CDR3 DNA reads TGTGCCAGCAGCTTAGCCCCTCCTTACGAGCAGTACTTC. Its protein is CASSLAPPYEQYF.

The chain recombines TRBV6-1 with TRBJ2-7; 7 bases match TRBD2. The CDR3 runs 12 residues. CDR1 and CDR2 from the germline V gene are MNHNS and SASEGT. V was clipped by 5 bases and J by 6 bases; unmatched bases: 4. In DNA form, the CDR3 reads TGTGCCAGCAGTCTAGGACTAGGCGAGCAGTACTTC. Protein: CASSLGLGEQYF.

The chain has TRBV11-2 and TRBJ1-1; 8 nucleotides agree with TRBD1. Germline V lookup: CDR1 SGHAT, CDR2 FQNNGV. This CDR3 comprises 15 residues. Trimming took 3 bases from V and 1 from J; bases not matched to a gene: 4. Here the CDR3 reads CASSFQGQGNTEAFF. The CDR3 coding sequence is TGTGCCAGCAGCTTCCAAGGACAGGGGAACACTGAAGCTTTCTTT.

The chain carries TRBV7-9 and TRBJ2-7; 13 bases map to TRBD2. Germline CDR1 SEHNR, CDR2 FQNEAQ (reference sequence). The CDR3 consists of 18 residues. Trimming at V came to 5 bases and at J to 0 bases, leaving 10 bases not matched to a gene. CDR3 sequence (DNA): TGTGCCAGCAGCACTCCGGGACTAGCGGGATTGAGCTCCTACGAGCAGTACTTC. Residues: CASSTPGLAGLSSYEQYF.

The CDR3 loop reads CASGLVRDRVSYNEQFF. The CDR3 nucleotides are TGTGCTAGTGGTTTGGTCCGGGACAGGGTCTCCTACAATGAGCAGTTCTTC. The V gene is TRBV12-5, the J gene TRBJ2-1; 9 bases match TRBD1. The CDR3 is made up of 17 amino acids. With 0 bases clipped from V and 0 bases from J, the junction kept 3 bases outside the gene matches. Germline assignment: CDR1 LGHNT and CDR2 FRNRAP.

This chain joins TRBV7-2 and TRBJ2-7; 8 bases are a match to TRBD2. V trimming: 4 bases; J trimming: 1 base; junction bases outside the gene matches: 15. CDR3 length equals 18 residues. Germline CDR1 is SGHTA and CDR2 is FQGNSA. CDR3: CASSSNRGGGSSSYEQYF. The CDR3 region has the DNA TGTGCCAGCAGCTCCAATCGGGGGGGCGGGAGTTCTTCCTACGAGCAGTACTTC.

The chain has TRBV5-1 and TRBJ1-1; 7 bases line up with TRBD1. The CDR3 consists of 13 residues. Germline-derived CDR1 and CDR2 are SGHRS and YFSETQ. V lost 6 bases, J lost 1 base, and 3 bases stayed unmatched. The CDR3 loop reads CASKRGPNTEAFF. The CDR3 DNA follows: TGCGCCAGCAAAAGGGGGCCGAACACTGAAGCTTTCTTT.